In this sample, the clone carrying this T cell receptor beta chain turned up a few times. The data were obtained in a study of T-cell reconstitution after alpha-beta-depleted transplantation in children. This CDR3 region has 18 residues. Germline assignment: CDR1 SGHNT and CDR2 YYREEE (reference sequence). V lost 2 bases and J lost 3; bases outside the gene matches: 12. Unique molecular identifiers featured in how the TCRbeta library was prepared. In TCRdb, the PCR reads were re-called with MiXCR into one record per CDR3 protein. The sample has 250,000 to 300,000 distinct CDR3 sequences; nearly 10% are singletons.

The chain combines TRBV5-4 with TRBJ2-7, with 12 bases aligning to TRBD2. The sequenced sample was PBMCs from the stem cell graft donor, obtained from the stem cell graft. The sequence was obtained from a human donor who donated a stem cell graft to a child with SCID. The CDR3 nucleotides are TGTGCCAGCAGCTTTACTAGCGGGGGGCTCCTCCCTCTCTACGAGCAGTACTTC. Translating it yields CASSFTSGGLLPLYEQYF.